A selection of T cell receptor beta chains follows, all from one sample in a study of beta chain features in type 1 diabetes. Using immunoSEQ multiplex PCR, the repertoire was profiled, and TCRdb retains in-frame clones only, with some absent. The sample lists 250,000 to 350,000 clones, 11% to 15% occurring once. The specimen was central memory CD4+ T cells from blood. These receptors originate from a man aged 25 to 40 in good health. Both conserved end residues are part of each CDR3. D genes are given only for firm matches. Where a row states a size, it is once, few, many or the class of an expanded clone; other rows omit it.

>TRBJ2-2|few|TRBV7-7|TRBD1
TGCGCCAGCAGCCAAGAGGGGGCGAGGACCGGGGAGCTGTTTTTT
CASSQEGARTGELFF
>TRBJ2-2|-|TRBV7-8|-
TGTGCCAGCAGCTTAGCCAGGGGCAGGACCGGGGAGCTGTTTTTT
CASSLARGRTGELFF
>TRBJ2-3|-|TRBV7-2|-
TGTGCCAGCAGCGTGCGGTCCACGTCTTCAGATACGCAGTATTTT
CASSVRSTSSDTQYF
>TRBJ2-5|-|TRBV5-1|-
TGCGCCAGCAGCTTGTCGAGACAAAAAGAGACCCAGTACTTC
CASSLSRQKETQYF
>TRBJ2-4|few|TRBV6-1|-
TGTGCCAGCAGCCAGGGAATTGGGGGGAAAAACATTCAGTACTTC
CASSQGIGGKNIQYF
>TRBJ2-2|-|TRBV6-1|TRBD2
TGTGCCAGCAGCACGGGACTAGCGATCACCGGGGAGCTGTTTTTT
CASSTGLAITGELFF
>TRBJ2-7|-|TRBV19|TRBD1
TGTGCCAGTAGTGGAAGACAGGGTCCCTACGAGCAGTACTTC
CASSGRQGPYEQYF
>TRBJ1-1|few|TRBV2|-
TGTGCCAGCACTAAGACGTGGACCGACTACAATGAAGCTTTCTTT
CASTKTWTDYNEAFF
>TRBJ2-2|many|TRBV5-5|-
TGTGCCAGCAGCTTTGATCAAGGGGAGCTGTTTTTT
CASSFDQGELFF
>TRBJ2-1|-|TRBV4-3|-
TGCGCCAGCAGCCAGGGGGATCCGGGGTCCTACAATGAGCAGTTCTTC
CASSQGDPGSYNEQFF
>TRBJ1-1|-|TRBV19|TRBD1
TGTGCCAGTAGTTTCTCTCACAGGGGGCGGACTGAAGCTTTCTTT
CASSFSHRGRTEAFF
>TRBJ1-2|-|TRBV27|-
TGTGCCAGCTATTACCAAGCGGATGGCTACACCTTC
CASYYQADGYTF
>TRBJ1-1|-|TRBV11-2|-
TGTGCCAGCAGCTTAACGCAGGGCCCCACTGAAGCTTTCTTT
CASSLTQGPTEAFF
>TRBJ2-3|-|TRBV5-6|-
TGTGCCACCCAATCCTCTAGCACAGATACGCAGTATTTT
CATQSSSTDTQYF
>TRBJ1-5|once|TRBV7-6|-
TGTGCCAGCAGCTTAGTTTTAAGGGGGGGCGACCCTACTCATCAGCCCCAGCATTTT
CASSLVLRGGDPTHQPQHF
>TRBJ2-1|-|TRBV6-7|TRBD2
TGTGCCAGCAGGGTCGGCCCGGGACTAGCGGATGAGCAGTTCTTC
CASRVGPGLADEQFF
>TRBJ2-3|many|TRBV10-3|-
TGTGCCATCAGTTTTGGACGGAGCACAGATACGCAGTATTTT
CAISFGRSTDTQYF
>TRBJ2-1|few|TRBV6-5|TRBD1
TGTGCCAGCAGGCCGGGACAGGGGTTCGGTGAGCAGTTCTTC
CASRPGQGFGEQFF
>TRBJ2-1|few|TRBV2|TRBD1
TGTGCCAGCAGTGCCTTGACAGGGCTCTCCTACAATGAGCAGTTCTTC
CASSALTGLSYNEQFF
>TRBJ1-1|few|TRBV20-1|-
TGCAGTGCTAGAGCTTGGACTGAAGCTTTCTTT
CSARAWTEAFF
>TRBJ1-1|few|TRBV9|-
TGTGCCAGCAGCGTAGTTGGGGGGGCCGGAACTGAAGCTTTCTTT
CASSVVGGAGTEAFF
>TRBJ2-1|-|TRBV5-1|TRBD2
TGCGCCAGCAGCTTGGCGGGAGGGCCAAATGAGCAGTTCTTC
CASSLAGGPNEQFF
>TRBJ1-2|-|TRBV7-9|-
TGTGCCAGCAGCTTAGCGTCAGGCGCCCGTATAGGTGGCTACACCTTC
CASSLASGARIGGYTF
>TRBJ2-1|many|TRBV14|TRBD2
TGTGCCAGCAGCCCCCTATCGGGAGGGTACAATGAGCAGTTCTTC
CASSPLSGGYNEQFF
>TRBJ1-2|-|TRBV6-5|TRBD1
TGTGCCAGCAAGCCGGGACAGGGGGCCTCTGGCTACACCTTC
CASKPGQGASGYTF
>TRBJ2-3|many|TRBV7-2|-
TGTGCCAGCAGCTTAGAATCAGGGTCCCGGTATTTT
CASSLESGSRYF
>TRBJ1-5|few|TRBV4-3|-
TGCGCCAGCAGCCAAGAGGTGGCAGTTGGTCAGCCCCAGCATTTT
CASSQEVAVGQPQHF
>TRBJ2-1|many|TRBV14|-
TGTGCCAGCAGCCAAGATCGAGCGGCCAATGAGCAGTTCTTC
CASSQDRAANEQFF
>TRBJ1-5|-|TRBV30|-
TGTGCCTGGAGTTCCGGGGGCGGCAATCAGCCCCAGCATTTT
CAWSSGGGNQPQHF
>TRBJ1-5|-|TRBV29-1|-
TGCAGCGTTCGGGCGGGCAATCAGCCCCAGCATTTT
CSVRAGNQPQHF
>TRBJ2-5|few|TRBV7-9|TRBD2
TGTGCCAGCAGCTTACTAGCGGGTCAAGAGACCCAGTACTTC
CASSLLAGQETQYF
>TRBJ2-1|few|TRBV5-1|-
TGCGCCAGCAGCTTGATCTCGGCGGGCAATGAGCAGTTCTTC
CASSLISAGNEQFF
>TRBJ2-2|many|TRBV7-9|TRBD1
TGTGCCAGCAGCTTAGAGGGGGCGGTGAACACCGGGGAGCTGTTTTTT
CASSLEGAVNTGELFF
>TRBJ1-1|few|TRBV5-1|TRBD1
TGCGCCAGCAGCTTGGACCCCCCGGGACAGGGAAGGCTTCGGGCGAAAGCTTTCTTT
CASSLDPPGQGRLRAKAFF
>TRBJ2-1|-|TRBV7-6|-
TGTGCCAGCAGCAAACAGGGTTATGAGCAGTTCTTC
CASSKQGYEQFF
>TRBJ1-2|few|TRBV11-2|-
TGTGCCAGCAGCTTAGCAGCGGGGGCAGGGGGCTACACCTTC
CASSLAAGAGGYTF
>TRBJ2-3|-|TRBV4-3|TRBD2
TGCGCCAGCAGCCGGGGACTAGCGGGAGGGCCAACAGATACGCAGTATTTT
CASSRGLAGGPTDTQYF
>TRBJ1-2|few|TRBV5-5|TRBD1
TGTGCCAACCACAGGGGGCGCGTCGCTAACTATGGCTACACCTTC
CANHRGRVANYGYTF
>TRBJ2-1|-|TRBV30|-
TGTGCCTTTTGGCGGAATGAGCAGTTCTTC
CAFWRNEQFF
>TRBJ2-5|-|TRBV7-7|-
TGTGCTAGCAGCCCACTTAAGTTGGGACAAGAGACCCAGTACTTC
CASSPLKLGQETQYF
>TRBJ1-4|-|TRBV20-1|-
TGCAGTGCTATGCGTGAAAAACTGTTTTTT
CSAMREKLFF
>TRBJ2-1|few|TRBV21-1|-
TGTGCCAGCCGAGGGACAGCGGCACGACGGTCTCTAGGCTTCAATGAGCAGTTCTTC
CASRGTAARRSLGFNEQFF